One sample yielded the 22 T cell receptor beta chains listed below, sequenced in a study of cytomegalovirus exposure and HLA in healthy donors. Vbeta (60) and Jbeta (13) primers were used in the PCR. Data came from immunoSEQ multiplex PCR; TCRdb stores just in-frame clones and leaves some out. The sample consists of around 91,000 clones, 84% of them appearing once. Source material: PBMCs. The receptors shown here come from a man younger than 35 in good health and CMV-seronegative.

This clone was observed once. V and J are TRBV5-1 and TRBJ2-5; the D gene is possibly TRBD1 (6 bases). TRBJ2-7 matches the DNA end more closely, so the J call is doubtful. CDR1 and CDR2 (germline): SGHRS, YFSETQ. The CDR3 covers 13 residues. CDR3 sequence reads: CASCLGASYEQYF. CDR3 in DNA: TGCGCCAGCTGTTTGGGGGCGTCCTACGAGCAGTACTTC.

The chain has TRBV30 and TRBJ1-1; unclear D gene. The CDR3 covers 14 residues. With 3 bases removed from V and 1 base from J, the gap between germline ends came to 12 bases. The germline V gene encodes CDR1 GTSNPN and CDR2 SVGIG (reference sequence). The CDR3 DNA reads TGTGCCTGGAGGGTCCCTGGGAGGAACACTGAAGCTTTCTTT. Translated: CAWRVPGRNTEAFF.

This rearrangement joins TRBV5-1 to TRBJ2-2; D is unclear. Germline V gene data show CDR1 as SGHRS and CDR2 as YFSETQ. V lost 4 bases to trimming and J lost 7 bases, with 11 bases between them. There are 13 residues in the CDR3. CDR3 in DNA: TGCGCCAGCAGCCTCGCGGTAGGCGGGGAGCTGTTTTTT. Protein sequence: CASSLAVGGELFF.

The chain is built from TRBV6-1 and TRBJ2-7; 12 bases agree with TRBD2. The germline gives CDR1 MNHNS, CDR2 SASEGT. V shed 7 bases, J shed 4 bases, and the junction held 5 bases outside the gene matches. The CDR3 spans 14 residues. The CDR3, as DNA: TGTGCCAGCAAGTTAGGGACTAGCGGGTACGAGCAGTACTTC. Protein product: CASKLGTSGYEQYF.

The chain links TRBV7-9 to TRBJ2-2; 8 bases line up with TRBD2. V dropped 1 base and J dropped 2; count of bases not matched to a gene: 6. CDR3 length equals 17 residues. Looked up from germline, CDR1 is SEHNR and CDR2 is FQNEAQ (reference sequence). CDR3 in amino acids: CASSLGVAGLNTGELFF. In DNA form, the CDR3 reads TGTGCCAGCAGCTTAGGGGTAGCGGGACTTAACACCGGGGAGCTGTTTTTT.

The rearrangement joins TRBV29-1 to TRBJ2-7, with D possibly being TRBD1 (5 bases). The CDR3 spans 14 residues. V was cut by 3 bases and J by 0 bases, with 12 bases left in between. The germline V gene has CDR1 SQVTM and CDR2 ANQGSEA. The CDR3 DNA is TGCAGCGTTGAGAACACAGGAAGCTCCTACGAGCAGTACTTC. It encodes CSVENTGSSYEQYF.

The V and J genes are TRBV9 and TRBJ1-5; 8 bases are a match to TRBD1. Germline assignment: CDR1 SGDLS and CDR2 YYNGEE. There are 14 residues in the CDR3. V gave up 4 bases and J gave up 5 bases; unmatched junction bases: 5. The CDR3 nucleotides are TGTGCCAGCAGCAAGGGACAGGAAGATCAGCCCCAGCATTTT. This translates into CASSKGQEDQPQHF.

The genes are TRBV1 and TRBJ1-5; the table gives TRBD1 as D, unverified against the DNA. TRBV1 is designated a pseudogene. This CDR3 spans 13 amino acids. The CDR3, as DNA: TGCACCAGGGACAGGGAAGGCAATCAGCCCCAGCATTTT. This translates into CTRDREGNQPQHF.

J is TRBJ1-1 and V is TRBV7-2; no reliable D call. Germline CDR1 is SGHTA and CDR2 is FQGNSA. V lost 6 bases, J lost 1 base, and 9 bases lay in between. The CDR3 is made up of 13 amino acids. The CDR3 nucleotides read TGTGCCAGCAGGGTCAGTCCGAACACTGAAGCTTTCTTT. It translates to CASRVSPNTEAFF.

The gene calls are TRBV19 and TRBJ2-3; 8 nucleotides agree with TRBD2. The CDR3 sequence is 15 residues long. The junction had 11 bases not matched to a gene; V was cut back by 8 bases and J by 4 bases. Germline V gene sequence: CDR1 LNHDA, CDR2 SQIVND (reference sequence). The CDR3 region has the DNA TGTGCCAGTCAAATAGCGGGGCGGGGGTCAGATACGCAGTATTTT. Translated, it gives CASQIAGRGSDTQYF.

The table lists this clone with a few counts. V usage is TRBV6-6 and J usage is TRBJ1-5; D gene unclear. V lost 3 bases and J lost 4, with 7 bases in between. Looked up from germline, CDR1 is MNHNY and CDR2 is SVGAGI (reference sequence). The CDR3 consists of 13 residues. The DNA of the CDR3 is TGTGCCAGCAGTTATTACAATAATCAGCCCCAGCATTTT. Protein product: CASSYYNNQPQHF.

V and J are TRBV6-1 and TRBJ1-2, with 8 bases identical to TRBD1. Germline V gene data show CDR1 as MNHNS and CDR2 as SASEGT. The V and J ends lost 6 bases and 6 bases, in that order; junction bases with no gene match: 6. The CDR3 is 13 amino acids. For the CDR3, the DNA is TGTGCCAGCAGGCCACGACAGGGGAATGGCTACACCTTC. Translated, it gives CASRPRQGNGYTF.

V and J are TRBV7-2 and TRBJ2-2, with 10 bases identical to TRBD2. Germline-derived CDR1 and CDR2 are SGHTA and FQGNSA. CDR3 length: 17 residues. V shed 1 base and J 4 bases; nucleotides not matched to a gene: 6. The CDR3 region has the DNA TGTGCCAGCAGCTTAGAACTAGCGGGACCGCTCACCGGGGAGCTGTTTTTT. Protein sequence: CASSLELAGPLTGELFF.

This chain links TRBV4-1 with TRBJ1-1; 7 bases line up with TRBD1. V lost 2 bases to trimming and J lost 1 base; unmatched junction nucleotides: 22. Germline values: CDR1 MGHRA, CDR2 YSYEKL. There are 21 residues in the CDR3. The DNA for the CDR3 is TGCGCCAGCAGCCAAAAAAGGGCAGGTTGGCAGGGGGGTTTATCGAACACTGAAGCTTTCTTT. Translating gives CASSQKRAGWQGGLSNTEAFF.

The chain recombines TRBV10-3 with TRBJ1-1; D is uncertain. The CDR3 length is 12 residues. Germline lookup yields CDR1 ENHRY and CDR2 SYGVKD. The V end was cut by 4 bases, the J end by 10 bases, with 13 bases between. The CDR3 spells CAISALALRAFF. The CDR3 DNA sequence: TGTGCCATCAGTGCGTTAGCTTTAAGAGCTTTCTTT.

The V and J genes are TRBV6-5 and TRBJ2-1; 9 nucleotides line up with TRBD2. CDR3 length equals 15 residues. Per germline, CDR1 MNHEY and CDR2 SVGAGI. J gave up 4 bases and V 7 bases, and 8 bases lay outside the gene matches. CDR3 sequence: CASTHSGSAYNEQFF. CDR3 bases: TGTGCCAGCACTCATAGCGGGAGCGCTTACAATGAGCAGTTCTTC.

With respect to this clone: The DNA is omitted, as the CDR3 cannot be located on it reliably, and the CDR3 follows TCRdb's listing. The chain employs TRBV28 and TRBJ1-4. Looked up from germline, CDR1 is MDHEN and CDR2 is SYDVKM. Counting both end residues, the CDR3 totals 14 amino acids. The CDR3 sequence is CACPGSGSNEKLFF.

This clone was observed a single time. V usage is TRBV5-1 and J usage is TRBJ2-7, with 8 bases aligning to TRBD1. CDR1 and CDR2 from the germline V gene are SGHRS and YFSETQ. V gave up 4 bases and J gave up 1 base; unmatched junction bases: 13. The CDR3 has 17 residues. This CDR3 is CASSQGTGTGLSYEQYF. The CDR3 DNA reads TGCGCCAGCAGCCAAGGGACCGGGACAGGTCTTTCCTACGAGCAGTACTTC.

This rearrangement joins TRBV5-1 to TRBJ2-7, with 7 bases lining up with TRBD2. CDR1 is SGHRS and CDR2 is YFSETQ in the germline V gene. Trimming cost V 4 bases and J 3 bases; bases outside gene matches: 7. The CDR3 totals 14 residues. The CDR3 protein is CASSHSGGDYEQYF. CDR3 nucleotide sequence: TGCGCCAGCAGCCACTCGGGGGGAGACTACGAGCAGTACTTC.

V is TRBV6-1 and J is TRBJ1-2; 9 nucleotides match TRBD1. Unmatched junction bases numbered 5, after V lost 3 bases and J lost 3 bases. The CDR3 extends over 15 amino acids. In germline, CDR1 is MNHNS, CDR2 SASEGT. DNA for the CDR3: TGTGCCAGCAGTGACCTGGGACAGGGACACTATGGCTACACCTTC. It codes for CASSDLGQGHYGYTF.

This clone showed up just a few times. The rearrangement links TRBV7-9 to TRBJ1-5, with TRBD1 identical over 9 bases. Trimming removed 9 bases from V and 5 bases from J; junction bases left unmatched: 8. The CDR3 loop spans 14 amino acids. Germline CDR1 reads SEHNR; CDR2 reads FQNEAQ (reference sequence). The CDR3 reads CASGDRVGDQPQHF. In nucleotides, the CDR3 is TGTGCCAGTGGGGACAGGGTCGGGGATCAGCCCCAGCATTTT.

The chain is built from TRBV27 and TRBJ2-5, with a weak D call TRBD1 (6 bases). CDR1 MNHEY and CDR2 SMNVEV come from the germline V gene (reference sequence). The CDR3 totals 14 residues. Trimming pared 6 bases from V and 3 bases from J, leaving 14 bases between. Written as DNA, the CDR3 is TGTGCCAGCAGCACACAGGGAAAGGAAGAGACCCAGTACTTC. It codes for CASSTQGKEETQYF.